The rows below give T cell receptor beta chains drawn from one sample of a study of shared clonotypes between healthy human individuals. TCRdb's table, derived via immunoSEQ multiplex PCR, lists solely in-frame clones and lacks some. Of 2.3 million or so clones in the sample, 90% to 95% are singletons; the top ten hold roughly 0.36%. The sample was naive CD4+ T cells from PBMCs. These receptors were obtained from a man aged 18 to 30 in good health. Some clones in this sample may be carry-over from other donors' samples. The conserved cysteine and the conserved F or W are not part of the CDR3 here. Clone size is not always given. Where it is, it says once, few, many or a class for expanded clones.

>.|TRBJ2-6|TRBV2
ASSVRASGANVLT
>few|TRBJ1-5|TRBV18
ASSPQGNQPQH
>.|TRBJ2-6|TRBV6-5
ASSQLSSGANVLT
>.|TRBJ2-1|TRBV4-2
ASSLGTSRLDEQF
>.|TRBJ2-7|TRBV28
ASSLATGTPYEQY
>.|TRBJ1-3|TRBV28
ASRAGGSGNTIY
>.|TRBJ2-7|TRBV6-5
ASSFASRNQKQY
>.|TRBJ1-3|TRBV4-1
ASSQVGQGTGNTIY
>.|TRBJ2-7|TRBV5-1
ASSLGDLSYEQY
>once|TRBJ2-5|TRBV11-2
ASSFLPPGQGFETQY
>.|TRBJ2-2|TRBV25-1
ASSDWEPTGELF
>.|TRBJ2-4|TRBV7-8
ASSLLLMVGDIQY
>few|TRBJ1-1|TRBV27
ASSWGGRNTEAF
>.|TRBJ1-4|TRBV6-6
ASRRTEKVEKLF
>.|TRBJ2-5|TRBV6-5
ASSYGAGAAREQY
>.|TRBJ1-1|TRBV20-1
SARSLGRGF
>.|TRBJ1-2|TRBV19
ASSIARDDGYT